This T cell receptor beta chain was recorded in a study of T cells in Graves' hyperthyroidism and ophthalmopathy. General study findings and limits: Blood also held most thyroid clonotypes expanded beyond 0.001.

The CDR3 is made up of 14 amino acids. V trimming: 2 bases; J trimming: 3 bases; junction bases outside the gene matches: 6. Germline assignment: CDR1 DFQATT and CDR2 SNEGSKA (reference sequence). Hyperthyroidism was newly diagnosed in patients aged 18 to 65 (duration under 2 months). Clinical symptoms, serum thyroxine, TRAb, thyroid ultrasound and orbital computed tomography established diagnosis. Fresh 10 ml peripheral blood yielded PBMCs. Of note for this clonotype: Its matching antigen is unknown.

TCR beta CDR3 sequences were amplified from RNA transcripts. TCR CDR3 regions were first amplified by RT-PCR with HTBI primers. Each CDR3 protein is one row after TCRdb ran MiXCR on the multiplex PCR reads. The sample holds under 400,000 distinct CDR3 sequences; about 15% are singletons and the top ten take approximately 11%. The origin of this receptor is a woman aged 55-69 years with Graves' hyperthyroidism. This sequence joins TRBV20-1 and TRBJ1-1; 7 nucleotides line up with TRBD1. Sequenced input: blood. In DNA form, the CDR3 reads TGCAGTGCTAGAAAAGGGGGCGCCGACACTGAAGCTTTCTTT. Its translation: CSARKGGADTEAFF.